This T cell receptor (beta chain) was found in a study of PD-L1 blockade in urothelial cancer. At the level of the study: Blood was evaluated 3 weeks (second dose) and 6 weeks after therapy began. Among blood samples, the median T cell count was some 140,000.

The time point denotes: pretreatment peripheral blood. Sample numbers ranged from 1 to 8 per patient, encompassing pretreatment and on-treatment collections. This clone appeared once. The templates were synthetic TCR analogs, and they were spiked into each PCR. Libraries were prepared by immunoSEQ multiplex PCR; TCRdb keeps only in-frame clonotypes and omits some of them. This table holds fewer than 75,000 clones, 90% found once. The CDR3 is 15 residues long. The V and J ends lost 6 bases and 4 bases, in that order; junction bases with no gene match: 6. The germline V gene has CDR1 MNHNY and CDR2 SVGAGI (reference sequence).

Sequenced material: PBMCs, taken around atezolizumab (anti-PD-L1) treatment. V usage is TRBV6-6 and J usage is TRBJ2-2; 9 nucleotides align to TRBD1. This clonotype was sampled from a man in his 70s with urothelial cancer. In DNA form, the CDR3 reads TGTGCCAGCAGAAACGGACAGGGGAGCACCGGGGAGCTGTTTTTT. It encodes CASRNGQGSTGELFF.